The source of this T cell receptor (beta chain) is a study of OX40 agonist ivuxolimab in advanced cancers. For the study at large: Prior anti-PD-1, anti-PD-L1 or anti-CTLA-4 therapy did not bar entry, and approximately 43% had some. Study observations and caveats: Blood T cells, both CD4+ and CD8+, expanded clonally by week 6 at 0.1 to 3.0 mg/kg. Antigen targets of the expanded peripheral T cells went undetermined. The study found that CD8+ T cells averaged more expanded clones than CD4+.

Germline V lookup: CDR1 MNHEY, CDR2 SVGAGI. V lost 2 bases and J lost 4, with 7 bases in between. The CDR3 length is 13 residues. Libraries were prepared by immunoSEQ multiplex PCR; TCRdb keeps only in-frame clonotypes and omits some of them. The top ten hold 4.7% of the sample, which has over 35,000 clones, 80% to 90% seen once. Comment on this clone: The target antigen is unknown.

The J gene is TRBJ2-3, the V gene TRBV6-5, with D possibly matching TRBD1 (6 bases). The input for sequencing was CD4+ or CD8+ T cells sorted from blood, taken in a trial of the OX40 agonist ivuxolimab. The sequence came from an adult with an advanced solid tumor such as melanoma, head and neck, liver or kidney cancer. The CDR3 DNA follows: TGTGCCAGCAGTTACAGGGGGTCAGATACGCAGTATTTT. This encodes CASSYRGSDTQYF.